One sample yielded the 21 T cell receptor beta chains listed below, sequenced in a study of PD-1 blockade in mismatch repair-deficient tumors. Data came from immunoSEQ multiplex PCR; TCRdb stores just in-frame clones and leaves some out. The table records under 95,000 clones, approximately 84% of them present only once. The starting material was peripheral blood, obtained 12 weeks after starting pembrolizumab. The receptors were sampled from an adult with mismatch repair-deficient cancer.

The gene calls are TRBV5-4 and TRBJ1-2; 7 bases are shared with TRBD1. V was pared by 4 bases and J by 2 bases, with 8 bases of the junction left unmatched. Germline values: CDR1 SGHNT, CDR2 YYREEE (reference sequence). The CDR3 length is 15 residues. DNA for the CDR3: TGTGCCAGCAGCGGAACGACAGGGATAAACTATGGCTACACCTTC. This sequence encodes CASSGTTGINYGYTF.

The CDR3, as DNA: TGTGCCAGCAGCCCACTGGACAGGGTTTATGAAGCTTTCTTT. Its protein product is CASSPLDRVYEAFF. V usage is TRBV2 and J usage is TRBJ1-1, with 8 nucleotides matching TRBD1. V dropped 6 bases and J dropped 7; count of bases not matched to a gene: 10. The length of the CDR3 is 14 residues. Looked up from germline, CDR1 is SNHLY and CDR2 is FYNNEI.

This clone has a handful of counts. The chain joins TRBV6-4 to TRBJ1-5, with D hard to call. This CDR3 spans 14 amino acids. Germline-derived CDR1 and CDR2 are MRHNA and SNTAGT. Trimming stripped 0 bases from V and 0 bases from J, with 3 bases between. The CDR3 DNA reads TGTGCCAGCAGTGACTCGTATAGCAATCAGCCCCAGCATTTT. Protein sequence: CASSDSYSNQPQHF.

The CDR3: CASSPSTGSSYNEQFF. The CDR3 coding sequence is TGTGCCAGTAGTCCCTCGACAGGGAGCTCCTACAATGAGCAGTTCTTC. V gene TRBV19 combines with J gene TRBJ2-1, with 7 bases that match TRBD1. CDR3 size: 16 residues. In germline, CDR1 is LNHDA, CDR2 SQIVND (reference sequence). V gave up 5 bases and J gave up 0 bases; unmatched junction bases: 7.

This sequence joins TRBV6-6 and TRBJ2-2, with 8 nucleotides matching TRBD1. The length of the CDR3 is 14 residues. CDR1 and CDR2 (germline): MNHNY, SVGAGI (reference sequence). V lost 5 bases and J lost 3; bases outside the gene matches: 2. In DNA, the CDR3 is TGTGCCAGCAGTGGACAGGGTTACACCGGGGAGCTGTTTTTT. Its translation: CASSGQGYTGELFF.

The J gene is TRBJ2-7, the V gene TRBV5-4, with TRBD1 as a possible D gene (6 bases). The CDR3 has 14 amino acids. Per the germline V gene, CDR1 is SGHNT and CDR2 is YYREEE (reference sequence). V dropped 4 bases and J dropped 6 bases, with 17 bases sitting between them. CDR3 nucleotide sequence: TGTGCCAGCAGCACGCCTATACAGGGCAGCGAGCAGTACTTC. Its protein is CASSTPIQGSEQYF. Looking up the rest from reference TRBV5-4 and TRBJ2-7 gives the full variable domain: ETGVTQSPTHLIKTRGQQVTLRCSSQSGHNTVSWYQQALGQGPQFIFQYYREEENGRGNFPPRFSGLQFPNYSSELNVNALELDDSALYLCASSTPIQGSEQYFGPGTRLTVT.

The CDR3 region has the DNA TGTGCCACCAGCAACAATCTAGGGGGGGAGCAGTTCTTC. Encoded protein: CATSNNLGGEQFF. This chain links TRBV15 with TRBJ2-1; either TRBD1 or TRBD2 may supply D (6 bases each). V dropped 4 bases and J dropped 10 bases, with 14 bases sitting between them. CDR3 length: 13 residues. Germline V gene data show CDR1 as LNHNV and CDR2 as YYDKDF (reference sequence).

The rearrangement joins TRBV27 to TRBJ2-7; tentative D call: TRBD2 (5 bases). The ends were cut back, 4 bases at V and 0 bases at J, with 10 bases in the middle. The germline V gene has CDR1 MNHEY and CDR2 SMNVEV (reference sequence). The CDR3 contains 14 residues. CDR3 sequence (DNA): TGTGCCAGCAGTTATAGCGCGGGCTCCTACGAGCAGTACTTC. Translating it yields CASSYSAGSYEQYF.

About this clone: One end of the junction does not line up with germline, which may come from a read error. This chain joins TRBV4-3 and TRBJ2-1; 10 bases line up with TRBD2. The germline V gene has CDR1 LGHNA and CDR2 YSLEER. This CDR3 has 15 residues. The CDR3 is CAGSQLAGQYNEQFF. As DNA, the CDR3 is TGCGCCGGCAGCCAACTAGCGGGACAGTACAATGAGCAGTTCTTC.

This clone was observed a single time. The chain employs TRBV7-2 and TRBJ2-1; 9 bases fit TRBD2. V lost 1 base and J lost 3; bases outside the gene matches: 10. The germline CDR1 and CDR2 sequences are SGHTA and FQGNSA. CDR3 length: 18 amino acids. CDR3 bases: TGTGCCAGCAGCTTAGAAGGCATTAGCGGGAGAAACTACAATGAGCAGTTCTTC. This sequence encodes CASSLEGISGRNYNEQFF.

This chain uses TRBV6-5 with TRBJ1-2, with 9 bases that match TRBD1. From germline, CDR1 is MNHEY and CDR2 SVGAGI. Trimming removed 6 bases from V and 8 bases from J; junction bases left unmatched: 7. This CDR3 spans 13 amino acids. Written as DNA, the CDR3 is TGTGCCAGCAGACAGGGGGCGTCTAGAGGCTACACCTTC. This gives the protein CASRQGASRGYTF.

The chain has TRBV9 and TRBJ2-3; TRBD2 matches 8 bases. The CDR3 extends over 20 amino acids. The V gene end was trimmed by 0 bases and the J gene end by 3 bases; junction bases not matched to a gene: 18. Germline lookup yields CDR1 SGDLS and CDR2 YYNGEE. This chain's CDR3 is CASSVATGGGSGSRTDTQYF. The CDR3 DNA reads TGTGCCAGCAGCGTAGCTACAGGAGGGGGGAGCGGGAGCCGGACAGATACGCAGTATTTT.

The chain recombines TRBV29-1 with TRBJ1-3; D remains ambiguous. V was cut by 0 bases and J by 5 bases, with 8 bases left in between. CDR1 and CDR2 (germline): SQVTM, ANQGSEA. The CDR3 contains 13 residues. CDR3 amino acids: CSVEDTDRNTIYF. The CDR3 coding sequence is TGCAGCGTTGAAGATACGGACCGAAACACCATATATTTT.

CDR3 DNA: TGTGCCAGCAGCATGAGCGGGAGTGGCTACGAGCAGTACTTC. It encodes CASSMSGSGYEQYF. The chain is built from TRBV9 and TRBJ2-7; 8 nucleotides match TRBD2. Germline CDR1 reads SGDLS; CDR2 reads YYNGEE. This CDR3 region has 14 residues. V shed 4 bases and J 3 bases; nucleotides not matched to a gene: 6. The full variable domain, with the rest looked up from reference TRBV9 and TRBJ2-7, is DSGVTQTPKHLITATGQRVTLRCSPRSGDLSVYWYQQSLDQGLQFLIQYYNGEERAKGNILERFSAQQFPDLHSELNLSSLELGDSALYFCASSMSGSGYEQYFGPGTRLTVT.

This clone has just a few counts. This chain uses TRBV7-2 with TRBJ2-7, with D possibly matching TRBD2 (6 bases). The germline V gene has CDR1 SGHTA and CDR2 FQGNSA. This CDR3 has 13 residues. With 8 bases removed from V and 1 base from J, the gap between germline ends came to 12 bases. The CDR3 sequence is CASRSGSSYEQYF. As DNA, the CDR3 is TGTGCCAGCCGAAGCGGGTCTTCCTACGAGCAGTACTTC.

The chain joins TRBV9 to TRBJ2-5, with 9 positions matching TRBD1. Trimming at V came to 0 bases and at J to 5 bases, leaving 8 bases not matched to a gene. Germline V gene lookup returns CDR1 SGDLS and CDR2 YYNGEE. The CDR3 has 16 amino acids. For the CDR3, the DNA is TGTGCCAGCAGCGTAGCGGGACAGGGCGTCTTTGAGACCCAGTACTTC. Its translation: CASSVAGQGVFETQYF.

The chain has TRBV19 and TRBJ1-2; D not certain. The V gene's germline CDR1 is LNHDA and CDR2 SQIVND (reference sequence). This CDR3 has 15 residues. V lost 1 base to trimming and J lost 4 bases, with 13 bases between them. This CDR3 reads CASSIAEVTGYGYTF. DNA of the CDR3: TGTGCCAGTAGTATAGCAGAGGTGACGGGCTATGGCTACACCTTC. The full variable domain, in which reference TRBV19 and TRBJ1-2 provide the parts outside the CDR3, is DGGITQSPKYLFRKEGQNVTLSCEQNLNHDAMYWYRQDPGQGLRLIYYSQIVNDFQKGDIAEGYSVSREKKESFPLTVTSAQKNPTAFYLCASSIAEVTGYGYTFGSGTRLTVV.

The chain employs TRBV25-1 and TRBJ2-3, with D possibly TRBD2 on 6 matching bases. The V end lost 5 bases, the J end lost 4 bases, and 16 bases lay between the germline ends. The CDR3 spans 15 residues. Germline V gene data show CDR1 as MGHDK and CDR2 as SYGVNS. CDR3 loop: CASSRGGNPPDTQYF. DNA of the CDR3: TGTGCCAGCAGTCGTGGAGGGAACCCCCCAGATACGCAGTATTTT.

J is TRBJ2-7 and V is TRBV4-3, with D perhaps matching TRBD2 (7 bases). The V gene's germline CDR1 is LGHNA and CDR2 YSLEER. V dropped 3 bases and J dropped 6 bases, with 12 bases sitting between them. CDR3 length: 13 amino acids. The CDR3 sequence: CASSQGGGSEQYF. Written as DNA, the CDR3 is TGCGCCAGCAGCCAGGGAGGGGGGAGCGAGCAGTACTTC.

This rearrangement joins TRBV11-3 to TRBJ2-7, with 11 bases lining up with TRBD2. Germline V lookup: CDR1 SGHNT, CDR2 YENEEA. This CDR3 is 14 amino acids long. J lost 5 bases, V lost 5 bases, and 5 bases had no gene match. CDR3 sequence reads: CASSLPGLADEQYF. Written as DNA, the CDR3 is TGTGCCAGCAGCCTACCGGGACTAGCGGACGAGCAGTACTTC.

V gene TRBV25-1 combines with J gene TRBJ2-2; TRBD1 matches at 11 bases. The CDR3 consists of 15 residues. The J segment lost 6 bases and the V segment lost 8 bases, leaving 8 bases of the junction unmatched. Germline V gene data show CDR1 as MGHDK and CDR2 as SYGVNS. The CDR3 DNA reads TGTGCCAGCGGCCCCCGGGACAGGGGGTCCGGGGAGCTGTTTTTT. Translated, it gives CASGPRDRGSGELFF. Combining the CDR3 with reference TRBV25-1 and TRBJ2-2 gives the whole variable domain EADIYQTPRYLVIGTGKKITLECSQTMGHDKMYWYQQDPGMELHLIHYSYGVNSTEKGDLSSESTVSRIRTEHFPLTLESARPSHTSQYLCASGPRDRGSGELFFGEGSRLTVL.